Detailed here is one T cell receptor beta chain. Its antigen is unidentified. The sample belongs to a study of cytomegalovirus exposure and HLA in healthy donors. Looking at the study overall: Samples from HLA-typed donors yielded approximately 80 million unique TCRs in an early data release. Study-level points and caveats: The study listed roughly 150 cytomegalovirus-associated TCR beta chains.

In the PCR, 60 Vbeta and 13 Jbeta primers were used. Produced via immunoSEQ multiplex PCR; TCRdb's table is partial and in-frame only. The sample carries over 150,000 clones, 75% to 90% recorded once. The CDR3 contains 15 residues. Looked up from germline, CDR1 is MNHNY and CDR2 is SVGAGI (reference sequence). The V and J ends lost 3 bases and 1 base respectively, with 7 bases between them. The chain employs TRBV6-6 and TRBJ2-6, with D possibly TRBD2 on 5 matching bases. The sequenced sample consisted of PBMCs. This TCR was sampled from a boy aged 5-17 years in good health and CMV-seronegative. The CDR3 region has the DNA TGTGCCAGCAGTTATGAGGGTTCTGGGGCCAACGTCCTGACTTTC. Protein product: CASSYEGSGANVLTF.